The 28 T cell receptor beta chains reported below all come from one sample, sequenced in a study of blood T cell repertoires in COVID-19. Clones were read by immunoSEQ multiplex PCR, and TCRdb kept only the in-frame ones, dropping some. Found here are roughly 100,000 clones, over 65% of them singletons; the top ten hold 4% to 5.5%. Sequencing was carried out using peripheral blood. The receptors here all came from a human donor in a cohort sampled during active COVID-19.

The chain carries TRBV7-3 and TRBJ2-2, with 12 bases identical to TRBD2. Germline V gene data show CDR1 as SGHTA and CDR2 as FQGTGA. The CDR3 runs 16 residues. Trimming took 6 bases from V and 6 from J; bases not matched to a gene: 8. The CDR3 DNA reads as TGTGCCAGCAGTTCCTCTAGCGGGGGGGCCCCCGGGGAGCTGTTTTTT. Translation gives CASSSSSGGAPGELFF.

The chain combines TRBV27 with TRBJ2-3; a weak D match, TRBD1 (5 bases). The germline gives CDR1 MNHEY, CDR2 SMNVEV (reference sequence). The CDR3 is made up of 13 amino acids. The V end lost 6 bases, the J end lost 5 bases, and 12 bases lay between the germline ends. DNA of the CDR3: TGTGCCAGCAGAGGCAGGGCTAGAGATACGCAGTATTTT. This gives the protein CASRGRARDTQYF.

The chain uses TRBV28 and TRBJ1-4; no firm D call. Between the trimmed V and J ends, which lost 8 bases and 0 bases, there was a span of 4 bases. This CDR3 region has 12 residues. Germline lookup yields CDR1 MDHEN and CDR2 SYDVKM. CDR3 loop: CASRATNEKLFF. The DNA of the CDR3 is TGTGCCAGCCGAGCAACTAATGAAAAACTGTTTTTT.

V is TRBV21-1 and J is TRBJ2-1; the listed D gene, TRBD1, was not tested against the DNA. TRBV21-1 has pseudogene status. The CDR3 has 15 amino acids. This CDR3 reads CASSKVGQGYNEQFF. DNA of the CDR3: TGTGCCAGCAGCAAAGTTGGACAGGGCTACAATGAGCAGTTCTTC.

The chain has TRBV20-1 and TRBJ1-2; D gene uncertain. Germline CDR1 DFQATT, CDR2 SNEGSKA (reference sequence). V gave up 3 bases and J gave up 4 bases, with 15 bases separating them. The CDR3 length is 14 residues. In nucleotides, the CDR3 is TGCAGTGCTAGTCCCCTGATGCGAGGCTATGGCTACACCTTC. It translates to CSASPLMRGYGYTF.

This rearrangement joins TRBV7-9 to TRBJ2-5; tentatively, D is TRBD1 (6 bases). The CDR3 runs 14 residues. Germline CDR1 and CDR2: SEHNR and FQNEAQ (reference sequence). V was cut by 5 bases and J by 2 bases, with 12 bases left in between. The DNA of the CDR3 is TGTGCCAGCAGCCGGACAGCCACACAAGAGACCCAGTACTTC. Protein sequence: CASSRTATQETQYF.

The V call is TRBV5-1, the J call TRBJ1-1; D may be TRBD1 (5 bases). CDR1 SGHRS and CDR2 YFSETQ come from the germline V gene. V was shortened by 1 base and J by 0 bases, with 13 bases between the two germline ends. The CDR3 covers 16 residues. In DNA, the CDR3 is TGCGCCAGCAGCTTGTCGGGGGTGCTCATGAACACTGAAGCTTTCTTT. This encodes CASSLSGVLMNTEAFF.

This chain links TRBV5-1 with TRBJ2-3; 13 nucleotides match TRBD2. V lost 1 base and J lost 2; bases outside the gene matches: 4. This CDR3 has 17 amino acids. Germline-derived CDR1 and CDR2 are SGHRS and YFSETQ. The chain's CDR3 is CASSLFGTSGATDTQYF. CDR3 sequence (DNA): TGCGCCAGCAGCTTGTTCGGGACTAGCGGGGCCACAGATACGCAGTATTTT.

The V and J genes are TRBV12-3 or TRBV12-4 and TRBJ2-3; D uncertain. With 5 bases removed from V and 9 bases from J, the gap between germline ends came to 15 bases. The CDR3 has 13 amino acids. The DNA of the CDR3 is TGTGCCAGCAGTCCGTCTGGGCGTGTGACGCAGTATTTT. Translation: CASSPSGRVTQYF.

The chain links TRBV6-5 to TRBJ1-5; no reliable D call. Germline V gives CDR1 MNHEY, CDR2 SVGAGI. V was clipped by 7 bases and J by 4 bases, with 14 bases between them. The CDR3 has 14 amino acids. The CDR3 reads CASTPSGGNQPQHF. DNA of the CDR3: TGTGCCAGCACCCCCAGCGGAGGAAATCAGCCCCAGCATTTT.

This chain links TRBV18 with TRBJ1-3; no clear D gene. V lost 2 bases to trimming and J lost 2 bases, with 13 bases between them. This CDR3 has 16 amino acids. CDR1 and CDR2 (germline): KGHSH, LQKENI. The CDR3 here is CASSPGIPGTGNTIYF. As DNA, the CDR3 is TGTGCCAGCTCACCAGGGATCCCGGGAACTGGAAACACCATATATTTT.

This clone was counted once. This chain links TRBV3-1 (or the pseudogene TRBV3-2) with TRBJ2-3; 7 nucleotides agree with TRBD2. The CDR3 sequence is 17 residues long. V dropped 5 bases and J dropped 1; count of bases not matched to a gene: 12. From germline, CDR1 is LGHDT and CDR2 YNNKEL (reference sequence). CDR3 sequence: CASSWRTRRKGTDTQYF. DNA of the CDR3: TGTGCCAGCAGCTGGAGGACTAGGAGGAAGGGCACAGATACGCAGTATTTT.

V and J are TRBV9 and TRBJ2-1; 7 nucleotides agree with TRBD1. CDR1 is SGDLS and CDR2 is YYNGEE in the germline V gene. The V and J ends lost 4 bases and 6 bases, in that order; junction bases with no gene match: 7. The CDR3 runs 14 residues. CDR3 in amino acids: CASSTSPGGNEQFF. The CDR3 nucleotides are TGTGCCAGCAGCACCTCTCCAGGGGGCAATGAGCAGTTCTTC. Variable domain in full (rest from reference TRBV9 and TRBJ2-1): DSGVTQTPKHLITATGQRVTLRCSPRSGDLSVYWYQQSLDQGLQFLIQYYNGEERAKGNILERFSAQQFPDLHSELNLSSLELGDSALYFCASSTSPGGNEQFFGPGTRLTVL.

The chain links TRBV9 to TRBJ2-5; no definite D call. Trimming left V 0 bases short and J 0 bases short, with 12 bases between. The germline CDR1 and CDR2 sequences are SGDLS and YYNGEE. The CDR3 runs to 16 residues. The CDR3 DNA is TGTGCCAGCAGCGTAGGACTCGTGACCGACCAAGAGACCCAGTACTTC. This sequence encodes CASSVGLVTDQETQYF. The variable domain in full, with the rest retrieved from reference TRBV9 and TRBJ2-5, is DSGVTQTPKHLITATGQRVTLRCSPRSGDLSVYWYQQSLDQGLQFLIQYYNGEERAKGNILERFSAQQFPDLHSELNLSSLELGDSALYFCASSVGLVTDQETQYFGPGTRLLVL.

This chain joins TRBV30 and TRBJ1-6, with no clear D. Trimming left V 0 bases short and J 2 bases short, with 5 bases between. Germline V gene sequence: CDR1 GTSNPN, CDR2 SVGIG (reference sequence). This CDR3 is built from 14 residues. The CDR3 protein is CAWSVTAYNSPLHF. The CDR3 DNA reads TGTGCCTGGAGTGTAACAGCCTATAATTCACCCCTCCACTTT.

In this sample, this clone turned up a few times. The genes are TRBV11-2 and TRBJ1-6; D possibly corresponds to TRBD1 (5 bases). This CDR3 region has 14 residues. Germline lookup yields CDR1 SGHAT and CDR2 FQNNGV. V was clipped by 3 bases and J by 10 bases, with 13 bases between them. The CDR3 DNA sequence: TGTGCCAGCAGCTTGAATAGGGGATACTCACCCCTCCACTTT. It codes for CASSLNRGYSPLHF.

V usage is TRBV4-3 and J usage is TRBJ2-7, with unresolved D. This CDR3 has 16 amino acids. Germline CDR1 and CDR2: LGHNA and YSLEER. V was clipped by 4 bases and J by 5 bases, with 21 bases between them. The CDR3 reads CASSPSNWAGNDEQYF. The CDR3 DNA sequence: TGCGCCAGCAGCCCCTCTAACTGGGCAGGAAACGACGAGCAGTACTTC.

V usage is TRBV4-3 and J usage is TRBJ2-3; D perhaps matches TRBD2 (6 bases). The CDR3 length is 15 residues. Germline V gene data show CDR1 as LGHNA and CDR2 as YSLEER. The germline V and J ends were trimmed by 1 base and 4 bases, with 12 bases remaining between them. CDR3 residues: CASSQVGGGPDTQYF. Here the CDR3 DNA reads TGCGCCAGCAGCCAAGTGGGGGGTGGCCCAGATACGCAGTATTTT.

The J gene is TRBJ1-1, the V gene TRBV5-1; D remains ambiguous. Per germline, CDR1 SGHRS and CDR2 YFSETQ. Trimming removed 2 bases at V and 2 bases at J, with 7 bases between. The CDR3 is 13 amino acids. DNA of the CDR3: TGCGCCAGCAGCTTTGGGCTTAACACTGAAGCTTTCTTT. Its translation is CASSFGLNTEAFF. Together with reference TRBV5-1 and TRBJ1-1, the CDR3 gives the full variable domain: KAGVTQTPRYLIKTRGQQVTLSCSPISGHRSVSWYQQTPGQGLQFLFEYFSETQRNKGNFPGRFSGRQFSNSRSEMNVSTLELGDSALYLCASSFGLNTEAFFGQGTRLTVV.

This clone was seen just once. J is TRBJ2-7 and V is TRBV5-1, with D perhaps TRBD1 (5 bases). Germline V gene sequence: CDR1 SGHRS, CDR2 YFSETQ. Deletions cut 4 bases from V and 7 bases from J, with 18 bases between. The CDR3 loop spans 14 amino acids. The CDR3 nucleotides are TGCGCCAGCAGCCTGGTACAGGATATCGGAGAGCAGTACTTC. Its translation: CASSLVQDIGEQYF.

This clone appeared a few times. V and J are TRBV6-6 and TRBJ1-1, with a tentative D call TRBD1 (5 bases). CDR3 length equals 13 residues. V shed 6 bases and J shed 6 bases, with 14 bases lying between them. Germline values: CDR1 MNHNY, CDR2 SVGAGI (reference sequence). CDR3 nucleotides: TGTGCCAGCAGGGGACGGGGAGGGGCTGAAGCTTTCTTT. This encodes CASRGRGGAEAFF.

The CDR3 loop is CAISGFRGSLTEAFF. As DNA, the CDR3 is TGTGCCATCAGTGGTTTTCGGGGTTCGTTGACTGAAGCTTTCTTT. The gene calls are TRBV10-3 and TRBJ1-1; D uncertain. V was shortened by 4 bases and J by 5 bases, with 17 bases between the two germline ends. There are 15 residues in the CDR3. The germline CDR1 and CDR2 sequences are ENHRY and SYGVKD.

The V and J genes are TRBV5-1 and TRBJ1-1; weak D call: TRBD1 (5 bases). The length of the CDR3 is 16 residues. V was shortened by 7 bases and J by 2 bases, with 21 bases between the two germline ends. Germline CDR1 is SGHRS and CDR2 is YFSETQ. The DNA for the CDR3 is TGCGCCAGCCGACCAGTCGTAGGGCAGGGAAACACTGAAGCTTTCTTT. Residues: CASRPVVGQGNTEAFF.

The genes are TRBV15 and TRBJ2-3; D may be TRBD1 (5 bases). Per the germline V gene, CDR1 is LNHNV and CDR2 is YYDKDF (reference sequence). The CDR3 is made up of 14 amino acids. Trimming removed 2 bases from V and 4 bases from J, with 10 bases in between. CDR3 sequence reads: CATSRQGFADTQYF. Written as DNA, the CDR3 is TGTGCCACCAGCAGACAGGGATTTGCAGATACGCAGTATTTT.

This rearrangement joins TRBV4-3 to TRBJ1-6, with unresolved D. V was pared by 0 bases and J by 14 bases, with 11 bases between. Germline V gene data show CDR1 as LGHNA and CDR2 as YSLEER. This CDR3 region has 13 residues. The CDR3 DNA follows: TGCGCCAGCAGCCAAGAATTGGAGCGGGCCCTCCACTTT. Amino acid sequence: CASSQELERALHF.

This chain joins TRBV25-1 and TRBJ1-2; D is unresolved. This CDR3 contains 13 residues. Trimming pared 6 bases from V and 4 bases from J, leaving 12 bases between. CDR1 and CDR2 from the germline V gene are MGHDK and SYGVNS. In nucleotides, the CDR3 is TGTGCCAGCAGCCCTCGGGTCGCCTATGGCTACACCTTC. It encodes CASSPRVAYGYTF.

V gene TRBV9 combines with J gene TRBJ2-3; tentatively, D is TRBD2 (5 bases). The V gene lost 0 bases and the J gene lost 5 bases, with 13 bases spanning the gap. This CDR3 region has 15 residues. Germline CDR1 SGDLS, CDR2 YYNGEE. The CDR3: CASSVGLRGLDTQYF. The DNA of the CDR3 is TGTGCCAGCAGCGTAGGGTTACGCGGGCTAGATACGCAGTATTTT.

A word on this clone: Other DNA sequences in this sample translate to the same CDR3. CDR3 in amino acids: CASSHGDSRYGYTF. In DNA form, the CDR3 reads TGCGCCAGCAGCCACGGGGATTCCCGATATGGCTACACCTTC. The genes are TRBV5-1 and TRBJ1-2; D ambiguous. CDR3 length: 14 residues. Germline values: CDR1 SGHRS, CDR2 YFSETQ. V lost 4 bases to trimming and J lost 5 bases, with 15 bases between them. Filled out from reference TRBV5-1 and TRBJ1-2, the complete variable domain reads KAGVTQTPRYLIKTRGQQVTLSCSPISGHRSVSWYQQTPGQGLQFLFEYFSETQRNKGNFPGRFSGRQFSNSRSEMNVSTLELGDSALYLCASSHGDSRYGYTFGSGTRLTVV.